This TCR beta chain was identified during a study of blood T cell repertoires in COVID-19. Assay used: immunoSEQ multiplex PCR; TCRdb lists only in-frame clones, some missing. The sample has some 190,000 clones; roughly 84% are singletons. The germline V gene encodes CDR1 KGHSH and CDR2 LQKENI. V was pared by 4 bases and J by 2 bases, with 18 bases between. This CDR3 comprises 16 residues. This chain links TRBV18 with TRBJ2-7, with a tentative D call TRBD1 (5 bases). This receptor was taken from a woman aged 25 to 45 who had been exposed to COVID-19. Sequences were obtained from PBMCs or T cells enriched from blood (not recorded which). The CDR3 sequence: CASSHTNRRQTYEQYF. The CDR3 nucleotides are TGTGCCAGCTCACACACAAACCGACGACAGACCTACGAGCAGTACTTC.